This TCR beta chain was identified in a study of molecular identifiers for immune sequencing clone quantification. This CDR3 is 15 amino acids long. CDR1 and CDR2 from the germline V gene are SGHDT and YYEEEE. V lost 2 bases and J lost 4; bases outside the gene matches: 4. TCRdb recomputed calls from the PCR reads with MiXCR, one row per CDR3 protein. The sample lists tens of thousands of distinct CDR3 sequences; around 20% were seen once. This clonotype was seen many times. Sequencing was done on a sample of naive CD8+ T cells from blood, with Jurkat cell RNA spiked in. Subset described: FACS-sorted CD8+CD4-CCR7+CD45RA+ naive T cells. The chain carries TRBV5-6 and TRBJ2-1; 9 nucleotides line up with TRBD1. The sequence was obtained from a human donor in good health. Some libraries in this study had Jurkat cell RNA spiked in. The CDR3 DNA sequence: TGTGCCAGCAGCTTCGGGACAGGGTCGTACAATGAGCAGTTCTTC. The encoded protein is CASSFGTGSYNEQFF.